The 24 T cell receptor beta chains reported below all come from one sample, sequenced in a study of blood T cell repertoires in COVID-19. Here immunoSEQ multiplex PCR was the method, and the copy in TCRdb shows in-frame clones only, minus some. Of 200,000 to 250,000 clones in the sample, around 81% were seen once. The sequenced sample consisted of peripheral blood. The receptor source for this set is a human donor in a cohort sampled during active COVID-19.

J is TRBJ1-2 and V is TRBV29-1; no firm D call. This CDR3 region has 13 residues. V was trimmed by 7 bases and J by 0 bases, leaving 12 bases between them. Germline CDR1 is SQVTM and CDR2 is ANQGSEA. The CDR3 here is CSDEEEPNYGYTF. CDR3 DNA: TGCAGCGACGAGGAGGAACCTAACTATGGCTACACCTTC.

The V call is TRBV2, the J call TRBJ1-4, with 7 bases fitting TRBD1. CDR3 length: 13 amino acids. With V trimmed by 8 bases and J by 8 bases, 8 bases remained unmatched. The germline V gene has CDR1 SNHLY and CDR2 FYNNEI. CDR3 residues: CASSGQDREKLFF. The CDR3 DNA is TGTGCCAGCTCCGGACAGGATCGGGAAAAACTGTTTTTT.

Only one count was recorded for this clone. The V call is TRBV6-2 or TRBV6-3, the J call TRBJ2-3; a possible D gene is TRBD1 (5 bases). Germline CDR1 reads MNHEY; CDR2 reads SVGEGT. V dropped 2 bases and J dropped 0 bases, with 15 bases sitting between them. This CDR3 has 17 amino acids. The CDR3 protein is CASSYKQGFVSTDTQYF. The CDR3 DNA follows: TGTGCCAGCAGTTACAAGCAGGGATTCGTTAGCACAGATACGCAGTATTTT.

This chain joins TRBV9 and TRBJ2-2, with 9 positions matching TRBD2. The CDR3 contains 16 residues. V gave up 3 bases and J gave up 5 bases; unmatched junction bases: 8. In germline, CDR1 is SGDLS, CDR2 YYNGEE. The CDR3 region is CASSGLTSGSTGELFF. The CDR3, as DNA: TGTGCCAGCAGCGGGTTGACTAGCGGATCGACCGGGGAGCTGTTTTTT.

The chain uses TRBV9 and TRBJ1-6, with 9 positions matching TRBD1. The CDR3 covers 16 residues. The V and J ends lost 3 bases and 0 bases, in that order; junction bases with no gene match: 1. CDR1 and CDR2 from the germline V gene are SGDLS and YYNGEE. The CDR3 sequence: CASSAQGASYNSPLHF. In DNA form, the CDR3 reads TGTGCCAGCAGCGCACAGGGGGCCTCCTATAATTCACCCCTCCACTTT.

The chain employs TRBV2 and TRBJ2-7, with 9 bases aligning to TRBD2. The CDR3 loop spans 14 amino acids. Trimming at V came to 6 bases and at J to 2 bases, leaving 5 bases not matched to a gene. CDR1 SNHLY and CDR2 FYNNEI come from the germline V gene. The CDR3 protein is CASRREGETYEQYF. In nucleotides, the CDR3 is TGTGCCAGCAGGCGGGAGGGGGAAACCTACGAGCAGTACTTC.

The chain uses TRBV3-1 (or the pseudogene TRBV3-2) and TRBJ1-4; D might be TRBD1 (5 bases). With 1 base removed from V and 0 bases from J, the gap between germline ends came to 12 bases. CDR1 and CDR2 from the germline V gene are LGHDT and YNNKEL (reference sequence). CDR3 length: 17 residues. The CDR3 loop is CASSQGQPGATNEKLFF. CDR3 nucleotide sequence: TGTGCCAGCAGCCAAGGACAGCCGGGAGCAACTAATGAAAAACTGTTTTTT.

The chain combines TRBV28 with TRBJ1-3; tentative D call: TRBD1 (6 bases). Germline V lookup: CDR1 MDHEN, CDR2 SYDVKM. V shed 6 bases and J shed 4 bases, with 19 bases lying between them. The CDR3 consists of 16 residues. In nucleotides, the CDR3 is TGTGCCAGCAGCTCTCCGACAGGTCTGGGGGGAAACACCATATATTTT. It translates to CASSSPTGLGGNTIYF.

The chain couples TRBV4-3 to TRBJ1-2; 7 positions agree with TRBD1. Losses at the gene ends were 2 bases for V and 7 bases for J; bases not matched to a gene: 4. Germline CDR1 reads LGHNA; CDR2 reads YSLEER. The CDR3 is made up of 13 amino acids. The CDR3 DNA follows: TGCGCCAGCAGCCAAACTACAGGGGTTGGCTACACCTTC. It is translated as CASSQTTGVGYTF.

This clone turned up a few times. The chain carries TRBV6-2 or TRBV6-3 and TRBJ1-1; 9 bases agree with TRBD1. The CDR3 runs 15 residues. CDR1 and CDR2 from the germline V gene are MNHEY and SVGEGT. The J segment lost 4 bases and the V segment lost 2 bases, leaving 5 bases of the junction unmatched. DNA for the CDR3: TGTGCCAGCAGTTACCCCGGGACAGGGCCCACTGAAGCTTTCTTT. Translation gives CASSYPGTGPTEAFF.

This clone was observed once. The genes are TRBV5-1 and TRBJ2-7; perhaps TRBD2 as D (5 bases). There are 12 residues in the CDR3. Per germline, CDR1 SGHRS and CDR2 YFSETQ. V was cut by 4 bases and J by 3 bases, with 8 bases left in between. CDR3 loop: CASSPRGYEQYF. CDR3 in DNA: TGCGCCAGCAGCCCCCGGGGCTACGAGCAGTACTTC.

V gene TRBV7-2 combines with J gene TRBJ2-1; 7 nucleotides agree with TRBD2. Trimming at V came to 1 base and at J to 8 bases, leaving 5 bases not matched to a gene. The CDR3 loop spans 14 amino acids. CDR1 is SGHTA, CDR2 FQGNSA, per germline. The CDR3 loop reads CASSLEVTSYEQFF. The CDR3 bases are TGTGCCAGCAGCTTAGAAGTGACTAGCTATGAGCAGTTCTTC. Complete variable domain (other parts from reference TRBV7-2 and TRBJ2-1): GAGVSQSPSNKVTEKGKDVELRCDPISGHTALYWYRQSLGQGLEFLIYFQGNSAPDKSGLPSDRFSAERTGGSVSTLTIQRTQQEDSAVYLCASSLEVTSYEQFFGPGTRLTVL.

On this clone: Relative to the germline gene, one junction end is altered; a read error may explain this. The rearrangement uses TRBV7-2 and TRBJ2-3; TRBD2 aligns across 7 bases. The CDR3 runs to 13 residues. Germline CDR1 reads SGHTA; CDR2 reads FQGNSA. The CDR3 DNA reads TGTGCCAGCAGCTTGGGACTACTCTCCTTGCAGGATTTT. Translation: CASSLGLLSLQDF.

The rearrangement links TRBV5-5 to TRBJ1-5, with 7 bases fitting TRBD1. CDR3 length: 15 amino acids. From germline, CDR1 is SGHKS and CDR2 YYEKEE (reference sequence). V lost 5 bases, J lost 3 bases, and 8 bases stayed unmatched. The chain's CDR3 is CASRPQGQDNQPQHF. As DNA, the CDR3 is TGTGCCAGCAGGCCACAGGGGCAGGACAATCAGCCCCAGCATTTT.

CDR3 DNA: TGTGCCAGCAGCTTAGGACAGGGAAGCGAGACCCAGTACTTC. Protein sequence: CASSLGQGSETQYF. V is TRBV7-9 and J is TRBJ2-5, with 7 bases aligning to TRBD1. Germline V gene lookup returns CDR1 SEHNR and CDR2 FQNEAQ (reference sequence). The CDR3 runs to 14 residues. The trim removed 1 base at V and 5 bases at J, leaving 4 bases unmatched. Together with reference TRBV7-9 and TRBJ2-5, the CDR3 gives the full variable domain: DTGVSQNPRHKITKRGQNVTFRCDPISEHNRLYWYRQTLGQGPEFLTYFQNEAQLEKSRLLSDRFSAERPKGSFSTLEIQRTEQGDSAMYLCASSLGQGSETQYFGPGTRLLVL.

The chain employs TRBV5-1 and TRBJ1-1, with D unresolved. The CDR3 is 13 residues long. Germline V gene sequence: CDR1 SGHRS, CDR2 YFSETQ. V was pared by 9 bases and J by 2 bases, with 14 bases between. In DNA, the CDR3 is TGCGCCACCCGGAGGTCTTTCAACACTGAAGCTTTCTTT. Protein sequence: CATRRSFNTEAFF. The full variable domain, rest sourced from reference TRBV5-1 and TRBJ1-1, is KAGVTQTPRYLIKTRGQQVTLSCSPISGHRSVSWYQQTPGQGLQFLFEYFSETQRNKGNFPGRFSGRQFSNSRSEMNVSTLELGDSALYLCATRRSFNTEAFFGQGTRLTVV.

To note about this clone: The conserved closing phenylalanine or tryptophan is absent in this CDR3, likely reflecting a read error. No DNA is shown, since the ends of the CDR3 on it are uncertain; the CDR3 is the one TCRdb lists. The V and J genes are TRBV4-3 and TRBJ2-7; the D call of TRBD1 is as the table states it, not checked on the DNA. The V gene's germline CDR1 is LGHNA and CDR2 YSLEER. The CDR3 spans 17 residues, counting both ends. CDR3 protein: CASSHPHLGQNWGAVVL.

V and J are TRBV18 and TRBJ2-2; 9 bases are shared with TRBD1. This CDR3 is built from 17 residues. Trimming at V came to 2 bases and at J to 2 bases, leaving 6 bases not matched to a gene. Germline assignment: CDR1 KGHSH and CDR2 LQKENI. The CDR3 DNA sequence: TGTGCCAGCTCACCAACCGGACAGGGGTCAAACACCGGGGAGCTGTTTTTT. This codes for CASSPTGQGSNTGELFF.

The V gene is TRBV5-8, the J gene TRBJ1-5; 7 positions agree with TRBD1. Germline values: CDR1 SGHTS, CDR2 YDEGEE. V shed 0 bases, J shed 1 base, and the junction held 4 bases outside the gene matches. The CDR3 is 16 residues long. The CDR3 reads CASSLEGAQSNQPQHF. The CDR3 nucleotides are TGTGCCAGCAGCTTGGAGGGGGCCCAAAGCAATCAGCCCCAGCATTTT.

The chain joins TRBV7-9 to TRBJ1-2; a weak D match, TRBD1 (6 bases). CDR3 size: 14 residues. Trimming stripped 2 bases from V and 5 bases from J, with 12 bases between. Germline V gene sequence: CDR1 SEHNR, CDR2 FQNEAQ (reference sequence). The CDR3 here is CASSLSGAQYGYTF. CDR3 DNA: TGTGCCAGCAGCTTATCAGGGGCCCAGTATGGCTACACCTTC.

V and J are TRBV19 and TRBJ2-7; D is possibly TRBD1 (6 bases). Germline assignment: CDR1 LNHDA and CDR2 SQIVND (reference sequence). V was clipped by 5 bases and J by 5 bases, with 16 bases between them. This CDR3 contains 14 residues. This CDR3 reads CASSPGHRVNEQYF. The CDR3 DNA follows: TGTGCCAGTAGTCCGGGTCACAGGGTTAACGAGCAGTACTTC.

The rearrangement uses TRBV5-4 and TRBJ1-6; TRBD1 is a possible D gene (6 bases). Trimming removed 0 bases at V and 9 bases at J, with 13 bases between. CDR3 length equals 15 residues. CDR1 and CDR2 from the germline V gene are SGHNT and YYREEE (reference sequence). CDR3 sequence: CASSLEGRGGSPLHF. CDR3 sequence (DNA): TGTGCCAGCAGCTTGGAGGGCAGGGGTGGTTCACCCCTCCACTTT.

V and J are TRBV27 and TRBJ1-6; D may be TRBD1 (6 bases). Germline-derived CDR1 and CDR2 are MNHEY and SMNVEV (reference sequence). The CDR3 contains 13 residues. V was clipped by 6 bases and J by 7 bases, with 10 bases between them. The CDR3 spells CASRGAENSPLHF. CDR3 bases: TGTGCCAGCAGGGGGGCGGAAAATTCACCCCTCCACTTT.

The V gene is TRBV30, the J gene TRBJ2-1; 12 positions match TRBD1. The germline V gene encodes CDR1 GTSNPN and CDR2 SVGIG (reference sequence). The V and J ends lost 1 base and 8 bases, in that order; junction bases with no gene match: 6. The CDR3 is 15 residues long. Here the CDR3 reads CAWSAGTGGKDEQFF. As DNA, the CDR3 is TGTGCCTGGAGTGCCGGGACAGGGGGCAAAGATGAGCAGTTCTTC.